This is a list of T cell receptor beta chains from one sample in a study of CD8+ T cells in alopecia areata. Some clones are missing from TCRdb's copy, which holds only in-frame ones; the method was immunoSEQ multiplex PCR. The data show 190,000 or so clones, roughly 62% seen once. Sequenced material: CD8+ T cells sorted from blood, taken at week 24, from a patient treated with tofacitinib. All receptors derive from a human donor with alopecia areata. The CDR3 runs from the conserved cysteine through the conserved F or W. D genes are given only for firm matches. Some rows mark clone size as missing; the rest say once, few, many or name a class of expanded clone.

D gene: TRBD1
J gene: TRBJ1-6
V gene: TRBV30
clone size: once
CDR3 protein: CAWTRQGGDSPLHF
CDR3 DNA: TGTGCCTGGACAAGACAGGGCGGAGATTCACCCCTCCACTTT

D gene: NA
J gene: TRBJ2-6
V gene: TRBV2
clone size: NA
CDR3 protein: CASSDSLSSGANVLTF
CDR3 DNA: TGTGCCAGCAGTGATAGTCTGAGCTCTGGGGCCAACGTCCTGACTTTC

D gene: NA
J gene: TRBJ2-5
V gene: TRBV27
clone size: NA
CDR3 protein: CASSLSYFQETQYF
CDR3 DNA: TGTGCCAGCAGTTTATCGTACTTCCAAGAGACCCAGTACTTC

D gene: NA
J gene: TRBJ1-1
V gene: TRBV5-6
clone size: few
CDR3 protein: CASNLGRREAFF
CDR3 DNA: TGTGCCAGCAACCTTGGACGGAGGGAAGCTTTCTTT

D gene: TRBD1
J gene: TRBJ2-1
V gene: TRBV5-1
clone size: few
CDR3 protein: CASSRDRLNEQFF
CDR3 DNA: TGCGCCAGCAGCAGGGACAGGTTAAATGAGCAGTTCTTC

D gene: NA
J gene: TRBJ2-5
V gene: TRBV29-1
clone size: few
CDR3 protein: CSVGPGSRGETQYF
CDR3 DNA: TGCAGCGTTGGTCCAGGGTCCCGCGGGGAGACCCAGTACTTC

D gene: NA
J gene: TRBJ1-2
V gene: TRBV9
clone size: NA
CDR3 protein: CASSADTGYLGYTF
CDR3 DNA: TGTGCCAGCAGCGCCGATACAGGGTATCTTGGCTACACCTTC

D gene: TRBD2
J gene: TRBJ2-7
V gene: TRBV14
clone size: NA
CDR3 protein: CASRSGETYEQYF
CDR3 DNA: TGTGCCAGCAGGAGCGGGGAGACCTACGAGCAGTACTTC

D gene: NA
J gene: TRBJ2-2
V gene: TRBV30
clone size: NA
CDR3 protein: CAWSEPGELFF
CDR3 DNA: TGTGCCTGGAGTGAGCCCGGGGAGCTGTTTTTT

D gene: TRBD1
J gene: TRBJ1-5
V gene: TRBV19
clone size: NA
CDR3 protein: CASSIADRGDQPQHF
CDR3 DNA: TGTGCCAGTAGTATAGCAGACAGGGGGGATCAGCCCCAGCATTTT

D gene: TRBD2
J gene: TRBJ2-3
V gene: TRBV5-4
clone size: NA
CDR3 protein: CASSLVNGLDIAPDTQYF
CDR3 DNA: TGTGCCAGCAGCTTGGTCAACGGACTAGACATCGCCCCAGATACGCAGTATTTT

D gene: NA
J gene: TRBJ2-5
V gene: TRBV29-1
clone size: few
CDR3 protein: CSVERTSPKTQYF
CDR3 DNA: TGCAGCGTTGAACGGACGTCACCCAAGACCCAGTACTTC

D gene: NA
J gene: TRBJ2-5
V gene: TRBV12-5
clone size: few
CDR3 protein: CASGLESQYF
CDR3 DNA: TGTGCTAGTGGGCTGGAGAGCCAGTACTTC

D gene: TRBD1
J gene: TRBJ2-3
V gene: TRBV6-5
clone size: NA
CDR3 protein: CASSPDRGPPDTQYF
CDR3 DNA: TGTGCCAGCAGCCCCGACAGGGGCCCGCCAGATACGCAGTATTTT

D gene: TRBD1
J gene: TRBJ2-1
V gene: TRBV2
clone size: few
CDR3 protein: CASRSTGGPYNEQFF
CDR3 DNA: TGTGCCAGCAGGTCTACAGGGGGTCCCTACAATGAGCAGTTCTTC

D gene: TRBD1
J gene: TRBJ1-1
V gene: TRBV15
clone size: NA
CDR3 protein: CATSREDRAGITEAFF
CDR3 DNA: TGTGCCACCAGCAGAGAGGACAGGGCGGGCATCACTGAAGCTTTCTTT

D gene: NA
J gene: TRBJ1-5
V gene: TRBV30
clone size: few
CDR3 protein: CAWSGGTAGQPQHF
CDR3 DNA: TGTGCCTGGAGCGGGGGAACGGCCGGACAGCCCCAGCATTTT

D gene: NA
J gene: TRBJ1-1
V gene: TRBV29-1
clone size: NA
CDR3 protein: CSAQDSRAFF
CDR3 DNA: TGCAGCGCTCAAGACTCCAGAGCTTTCTTT

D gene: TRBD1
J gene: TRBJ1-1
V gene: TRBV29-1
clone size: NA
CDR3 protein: CSVEEARTGLNTEAFF
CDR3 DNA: TGCAGCGTTGAAGAAGCGCGGACAGGGCTGAACACTGAAGCTTTCTTT

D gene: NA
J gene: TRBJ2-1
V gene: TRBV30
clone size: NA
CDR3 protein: CAWSNLQGPNEQFF
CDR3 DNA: TGTGCCTGGAGTAACCTGCAGGGACCCAATGAGCAGTTCTTC

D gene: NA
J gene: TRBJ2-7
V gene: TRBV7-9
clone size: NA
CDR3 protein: CASSHPLRGGTYEQYF
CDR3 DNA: TGTGCCAGCAGCCACCCCCTGCGGGGCGGCACCTACGAGCAGTACTTC

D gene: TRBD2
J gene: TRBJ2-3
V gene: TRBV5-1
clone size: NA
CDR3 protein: CASSLASGATDTQYF
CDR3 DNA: TGCGCCAGCAGCTTGGCTAGCGGGGCCACAGATACGCAGTATTTT

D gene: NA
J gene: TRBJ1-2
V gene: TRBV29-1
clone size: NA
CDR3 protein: CSVVGWDTDNYGYTF
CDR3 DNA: TGCAGCGTTGTGGGGTGGGACACCGATAACTATGGCTACACCTTC

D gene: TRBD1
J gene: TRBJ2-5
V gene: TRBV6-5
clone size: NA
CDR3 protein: CASSDYRGKETQYF
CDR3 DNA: TGTGCCAGCAGTGACTACAGGGGAAAGGAGACCCAGTACTTC

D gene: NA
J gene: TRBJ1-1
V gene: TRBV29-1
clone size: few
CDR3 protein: CSVRHGYLGTEAFF
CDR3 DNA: TGCAGCGTCCGCCACGGGTACTTGGGGACTGAAGCTTTCTTT

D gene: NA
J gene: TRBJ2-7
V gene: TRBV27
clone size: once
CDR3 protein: CASSLWGDNEQYF
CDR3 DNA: TGTGCCAGCAGTTTGTGGGGGGACAACGAGCAGTACTTC

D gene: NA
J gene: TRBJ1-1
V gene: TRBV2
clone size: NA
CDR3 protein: CASSAGNTEAFF
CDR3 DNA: TGTGCCAGCAGTGCGGGGAACACTGAAGCTTTCTTT

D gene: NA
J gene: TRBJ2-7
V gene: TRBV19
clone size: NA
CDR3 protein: CASSITTGYEQYF
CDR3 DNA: TGTGCCAGTAGTATAACCACAGGGTACGAGCAGTACTTC

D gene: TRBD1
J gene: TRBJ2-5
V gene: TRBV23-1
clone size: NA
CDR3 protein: CASRGTGGYCGETQYF
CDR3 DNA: TGCGCCAGCAGAGGGACAGGGGGCTATTGTGGAGAGACCCAGTACTTC

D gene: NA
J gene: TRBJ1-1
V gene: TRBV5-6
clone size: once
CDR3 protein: CASSLLGTTNGNTEAFF
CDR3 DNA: TGTGCCAGCAGCTTGTTGGGCACTACCAATGGGAACACTGAAGCTTTCTTT

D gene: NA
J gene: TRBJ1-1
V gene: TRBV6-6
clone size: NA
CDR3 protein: CASSLYRAVNTEAFF
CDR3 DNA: TGTGCCAGCAGTTTATACAGGGCGGTGAACACTGAAGCTTTCTTT

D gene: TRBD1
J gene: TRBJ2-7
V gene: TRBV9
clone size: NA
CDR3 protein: CASSETGILDEQYF
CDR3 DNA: TGTGCCAGCAGCGAGACAGGGATTTTGGACGAGCAGTACTTC

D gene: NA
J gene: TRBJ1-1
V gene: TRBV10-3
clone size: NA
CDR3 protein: CATGVWRDTEAFF
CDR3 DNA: TGTGCCACCGGCGTTTGGAGGGACACTGAAGCTTTCTTT

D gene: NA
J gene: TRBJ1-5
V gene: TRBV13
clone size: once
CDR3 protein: CASSLGRAGALPQHF
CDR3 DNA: TGTGCCAGCAGCTTAGGCCGGGCAGGTGCCTTGCCCCAGCATTTT

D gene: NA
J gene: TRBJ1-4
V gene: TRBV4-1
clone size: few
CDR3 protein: CASSHNRATNEKLFF
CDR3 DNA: TGCGCCAGCAGCCATAACAGGGCAACTAATGAAAAACTGTTTTTT

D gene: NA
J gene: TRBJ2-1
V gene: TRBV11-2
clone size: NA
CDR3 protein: CASSFGQGTTLFF
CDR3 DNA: NA

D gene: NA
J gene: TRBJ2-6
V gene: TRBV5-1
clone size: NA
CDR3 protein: CASSWSSGANVLTF
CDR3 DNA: TGCGCCAGCAGCTGGTCCTCTGGGGCCAACGTCCTGACTTTC

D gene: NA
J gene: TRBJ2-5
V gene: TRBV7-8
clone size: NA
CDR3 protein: CASSLVSRGETQYF
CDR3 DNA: TGTGCCAGCAGCTTAGTCTCGAGGGGGGAGACCCAGTACTTC

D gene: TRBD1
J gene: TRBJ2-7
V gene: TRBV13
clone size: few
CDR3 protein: CASSLGQARSFYEQYF
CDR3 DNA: TGTGCCAGCAGCTTGGGACAGGCCAGAAGTTTCTACGAGCAGTACTTC

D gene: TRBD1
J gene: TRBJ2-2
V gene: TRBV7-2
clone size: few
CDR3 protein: CASSSSTGWSGELFF
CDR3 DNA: TGTGCCAGCAGCTCGTCGACAGGGTGGTCCGGGGAGCTGTTTTTT

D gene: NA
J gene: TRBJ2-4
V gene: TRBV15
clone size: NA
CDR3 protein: CATSRAREPKNIQYF
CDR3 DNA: TGTGCCACCAGCAGAGCACGGGAGCCCAAAAACATTCAGTACTTC

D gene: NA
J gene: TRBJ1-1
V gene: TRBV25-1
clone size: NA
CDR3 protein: CASSLRAGEAFF
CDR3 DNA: TGTGCCAGCAGTTTGCGGGCTGGTGAAGCTTTCTTT

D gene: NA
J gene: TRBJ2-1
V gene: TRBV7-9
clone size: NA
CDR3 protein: CASSPITRDEQFF
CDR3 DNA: TGTGCCAGCAGCCCGATAACTAGAGATGAGCAGTTCTTC

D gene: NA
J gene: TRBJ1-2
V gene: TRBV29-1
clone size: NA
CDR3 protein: CSGHSGGGEGYTF
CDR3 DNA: TGCAGCGGACACTCCGGTGGGGGAGAAGGCTACACCTTC

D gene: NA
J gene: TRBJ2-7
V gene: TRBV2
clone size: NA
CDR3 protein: CASRPVEARGNEQYF
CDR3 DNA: TGTGCCAGCCGGCCGGTCGAGGCACGGGGCAACGAGCAGTACTTC

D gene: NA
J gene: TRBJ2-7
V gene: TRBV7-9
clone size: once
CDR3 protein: CASSFPSSYEQYF
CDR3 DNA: TGTGCCAGCAGCTTTCCGAGCTCCTACGAGCAGTACTTC

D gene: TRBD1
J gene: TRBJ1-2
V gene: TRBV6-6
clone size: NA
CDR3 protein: CASSYFRDRGDYGYTF
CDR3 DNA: TGTGCCAGCAGTTACTTCCGGGACAGGGGCGACTATGGCTACACCTTC

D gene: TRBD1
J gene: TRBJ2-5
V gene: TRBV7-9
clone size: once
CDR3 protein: CASSLQDRLPRTQYF
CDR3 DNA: TGTGCCAGCAGCTTACAGGACAGGCTCCCAAGGACCCAGTACTTC

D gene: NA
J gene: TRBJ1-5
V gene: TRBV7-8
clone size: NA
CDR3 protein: CASSLAEGNQPQHF
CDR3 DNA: TGTGCCAGCAGCTTAGCTGAGGGGAATCAGCCCCAGCATTTT

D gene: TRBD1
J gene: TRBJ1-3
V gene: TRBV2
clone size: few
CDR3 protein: CASIDRGSGNTIYF
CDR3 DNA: TGTGCCAGCATTGACAGGGGCTCTGGAAACACCATATATTTT

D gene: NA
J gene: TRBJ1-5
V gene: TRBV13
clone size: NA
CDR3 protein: CASSFGSANQPQHF
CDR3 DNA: TGTGCCAGCAGCTTTGGTTCCGCGAATCAGCCCCAGCATTTT

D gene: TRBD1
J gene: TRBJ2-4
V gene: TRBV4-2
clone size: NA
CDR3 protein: CASSDAPGQTNIQYF
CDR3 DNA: TGTGCCAGCAGCGATGCCCCGGGACAGACAAACATTCAGTACTTC

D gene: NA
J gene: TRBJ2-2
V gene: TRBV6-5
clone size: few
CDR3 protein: CASSNTGELFF
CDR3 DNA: TGTGCCAGCAGCAACACCGGGGAGCTGTTTTTT

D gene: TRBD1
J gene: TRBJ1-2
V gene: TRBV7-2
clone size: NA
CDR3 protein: CASSPDRAQNYGYTF
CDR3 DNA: TGTGCCAGCAGTCCAGACAGGGCCCAAAACTATGGCTACACCTTC

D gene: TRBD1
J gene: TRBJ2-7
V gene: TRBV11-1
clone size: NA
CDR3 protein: CASSPRRGTGTYEQYF
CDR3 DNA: TGTGCCAGCAGCCCTAGGCGGGGGACAGGGACCTACGAGCAGTACTTC